The entry below gives a single T cell receptor (beta chain) sequence along with its context. This sample was included in a study of blood T cell repertoires in COVID-19. In terms of age and location, participants ranged from roughly 18 to 100 years and lived in about two dozen US areas. The germline V gene encodes CDR1 SGHRS and CDR2 YFSETQ. The CDR3 is 16 amino acids. Trimming removed 1 base from V and 3 bases from J, with 16 bases in between. Sequenced by immunoSEQ multiplex PCR; TCRdb stores in-frame clones only, minus some. This table holds about 260,000 clones, approximately 92% found once. This chain joins TRBV5-1 and TRBJ1-1; tentatively, D is TRBD1 (5 bases). Material: PBMCs or T cells enriched from blood (not recorded which). This sequence originates from a woman younger than 30 who had recovered from COVID-19. The CDR3 nucleotides read TGCGCCAGCAGCTTGTTCGGGGGGAGAGGCGACACTGAAGCTTTCTTT. Protein sequence: CASSLFGGRGDTEAFF.